This T cell receptor (beta chain) was captured in a study of cytomegalovirus exposure and HLA in healthy donors. Findings of the study overall: A later analysis appeared to link common viral pathogens to several of the most significant clusters.

Both 60 Vbeta primers and 13 Jbeta primers went into the PCR. Data came from immunoSEQ multiplex PCR; TCRdb stores just in-frame clones and leaves some out. The table has about 60,000 clones, about 77% seen once. Worth noting for this clone: Its antigen is as yet unknown.

The TCR comes from a female donor in good health and CMV-seronegative. Sample: PBMCs.

The CDR3 reads CASSQGRNQPQHF. The CDR3 DNA sequence: TGTGCCAGCAGCCAAGGGAGGAATCAGCCCCAGCATTTT. The chain combines TRBV7-2 with TRBJ1-5, with D hard to call. The V and J ends lost 5 bases and 4 bases respectively, with 9 bases between them. This CDR3 has 13 amino acids. The germline V gene has CDR1 SGHTA and CDR2 FQGNSA.